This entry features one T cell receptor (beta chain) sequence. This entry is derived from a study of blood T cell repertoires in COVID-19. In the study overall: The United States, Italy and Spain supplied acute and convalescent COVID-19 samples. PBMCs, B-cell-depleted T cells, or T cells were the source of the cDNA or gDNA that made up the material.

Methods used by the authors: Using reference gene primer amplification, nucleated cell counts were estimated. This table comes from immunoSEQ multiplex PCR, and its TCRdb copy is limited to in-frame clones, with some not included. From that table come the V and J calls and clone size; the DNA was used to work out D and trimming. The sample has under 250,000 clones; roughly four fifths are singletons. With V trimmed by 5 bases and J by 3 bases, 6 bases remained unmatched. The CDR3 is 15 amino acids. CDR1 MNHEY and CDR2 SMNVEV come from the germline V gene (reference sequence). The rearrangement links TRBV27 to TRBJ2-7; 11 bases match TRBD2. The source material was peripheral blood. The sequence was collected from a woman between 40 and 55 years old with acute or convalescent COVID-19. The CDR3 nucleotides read TGTGCCAGCAGTCCAGGGACTAGCGGCTACTACGAGCAGTACTTC. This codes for CASSPGTSGYYEQYF.